In this sample, the clone carrying this TCR beta chain turned up many times. Its antigen is unidentified. The definition of stable Graves' hyperthyroidism was no ophthalmopathy progression within 18 months. Diagnosis relied on clinical symptoms, serum thyroxine and TRAb, thyroid ultrasound and orbital computed tomography. The TCR beta CDR3 regions underwent amplification using RNA transcripts as the source. Using the HTBI primer set, a first-round RT-PCR was run on the TCR CDR3. Each CDR3 protein is one row after TCRdb ran MiXCR on the multiplex PCR reads. The sample contains approximately 740,000 distinct CDR3 sequences, around 13% of which appear only once. CDR3 size: 14 residues. Trimming removed 1 base at V and 0 bases at J, with 7 bases between. In germline, CDR1 is DFQATT, CDR2 SNEGSKA (reference sequence). This sample was taken from a study of T cells in Graves' hyperthyroidism and ophthalmopathy. Study-wide results and limits: Ophthalmopathy was model-predicted a median roughly 6.2 months pre-onset. Most expanded thyroid clonotypes above 0.001 also appeared in blood.

The sequence derives from a young woman with Graves' hyperthyroidism. V is TRBV20-1 and J is TRBJ2-1; D not certain. The sequenced sample was blood. Here the CDR3 DNA reads TGCAGTGCTAGAGTGTGGGACTCCTACAATGAGCAGTTCTTC. Translating gives CSARVWDSYNEQFF.